This T cell receptor beta chain came from a study of Ad26.COV2.S vaccination and SARS-CoV-2 variants. Sequencing was performed with immunoSEQ multiplex PCR; in TCRdb, only in-frame clones are kept and a portion is missing. The sample records more than 300,000 clones, 75% to 90% being singletons. This CDR3 has 13 residues. Germline values: CDR1 WSHSY, CDR2 SAAADI. V lost 6 bases and J lost 5, with 14 bases in between. As for treatment: 15 to 20 received Ad26.COV2.S at low or high dose, single or two shots; roughly five received placebo; per-sample allocation not given. Samples analyzed were those drawn on day 63 after the first vaccine or placebo injection.

V and J are TRBV10-2 and TRBJ2-7, with D possibly being TRBD2 (5 bases). This receptor was obtained from a person between 18 and 59 years old who received the Ad26.COV2.S COVID-19 vaccine or a placebo. The starting material was peripheral blood, obtained in a trial of Ad26.COV2.S vaccine versus placebo. Written as DNA, the CDR3 is TGCGCCAGCAGGCCGTCGGGGAGTGACGAGCAGTACTTC. Amino acids: CASRPSGSDEQYF.